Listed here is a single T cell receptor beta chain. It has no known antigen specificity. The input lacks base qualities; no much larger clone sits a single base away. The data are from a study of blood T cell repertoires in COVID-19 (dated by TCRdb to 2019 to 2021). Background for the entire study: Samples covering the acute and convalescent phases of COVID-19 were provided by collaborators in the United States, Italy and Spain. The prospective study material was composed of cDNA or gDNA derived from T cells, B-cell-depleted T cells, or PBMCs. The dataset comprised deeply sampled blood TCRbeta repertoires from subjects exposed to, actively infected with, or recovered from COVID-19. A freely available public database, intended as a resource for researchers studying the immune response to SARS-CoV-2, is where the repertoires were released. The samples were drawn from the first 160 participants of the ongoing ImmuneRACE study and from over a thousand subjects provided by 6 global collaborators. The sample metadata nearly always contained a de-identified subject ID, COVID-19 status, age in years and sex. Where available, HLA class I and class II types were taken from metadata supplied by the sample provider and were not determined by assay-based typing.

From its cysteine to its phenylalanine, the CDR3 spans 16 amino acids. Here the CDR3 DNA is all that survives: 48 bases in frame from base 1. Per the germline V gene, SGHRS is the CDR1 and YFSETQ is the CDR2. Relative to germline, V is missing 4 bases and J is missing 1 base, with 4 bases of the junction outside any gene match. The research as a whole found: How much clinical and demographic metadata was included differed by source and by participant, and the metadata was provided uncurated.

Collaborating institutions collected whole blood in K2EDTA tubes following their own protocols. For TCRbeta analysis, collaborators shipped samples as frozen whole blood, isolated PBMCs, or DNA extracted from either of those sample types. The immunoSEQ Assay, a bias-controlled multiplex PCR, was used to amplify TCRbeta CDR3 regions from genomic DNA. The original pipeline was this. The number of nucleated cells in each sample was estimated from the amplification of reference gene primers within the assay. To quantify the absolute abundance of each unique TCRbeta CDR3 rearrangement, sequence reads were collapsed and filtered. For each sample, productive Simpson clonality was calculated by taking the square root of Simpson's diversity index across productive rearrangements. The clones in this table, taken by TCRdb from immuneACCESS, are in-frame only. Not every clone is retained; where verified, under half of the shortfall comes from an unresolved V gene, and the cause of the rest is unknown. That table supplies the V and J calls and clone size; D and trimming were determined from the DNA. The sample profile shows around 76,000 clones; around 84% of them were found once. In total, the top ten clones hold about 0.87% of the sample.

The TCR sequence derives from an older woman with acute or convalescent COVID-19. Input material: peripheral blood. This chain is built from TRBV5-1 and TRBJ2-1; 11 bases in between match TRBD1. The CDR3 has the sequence CASSLGQGASYNEQFF. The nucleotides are TGCGCCAGCAGCCTAGGACAGGGGGCTTCCTACAATGAGCAGTTCTTC.